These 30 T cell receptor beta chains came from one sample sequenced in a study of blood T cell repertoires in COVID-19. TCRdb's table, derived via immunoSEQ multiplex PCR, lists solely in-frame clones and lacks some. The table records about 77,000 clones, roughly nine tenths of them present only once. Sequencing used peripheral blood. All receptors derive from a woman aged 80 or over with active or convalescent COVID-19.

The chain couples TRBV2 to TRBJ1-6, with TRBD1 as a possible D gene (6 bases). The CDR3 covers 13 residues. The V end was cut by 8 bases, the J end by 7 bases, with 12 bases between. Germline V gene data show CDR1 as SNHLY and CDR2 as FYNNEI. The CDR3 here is CASSGQGNSPLHF. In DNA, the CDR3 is TGTGCCAGCTCGGGACAAGGGAATTCACCCCTCCACTTT.

DNA for the CDR3: TGTGCCAGTAGTCCAACCCAGGGGGACTACAATGAGCAGTTCTTC. This translates into CASSPTQGDYNEQFF. The gene calls are TRBV19 and TRBJ2-1, with 7 bases lining up with TRBD1. Trimming took 5 bases from V and 3 from J; bases not matched to a gene: 7. Germline V gene sequence: CDR1 LNHDA, CDR2 SQIVND (reference sequence). The CDR3 totals 15 residues.

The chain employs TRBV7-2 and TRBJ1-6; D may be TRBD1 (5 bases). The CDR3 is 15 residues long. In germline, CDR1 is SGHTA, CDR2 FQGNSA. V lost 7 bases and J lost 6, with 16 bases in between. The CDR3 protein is CASTQKGQFNSPLHF. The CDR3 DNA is TGTGCCAGCACTCAAAAGGGGCAGTTTAATTCACCCCTCCACTTT.

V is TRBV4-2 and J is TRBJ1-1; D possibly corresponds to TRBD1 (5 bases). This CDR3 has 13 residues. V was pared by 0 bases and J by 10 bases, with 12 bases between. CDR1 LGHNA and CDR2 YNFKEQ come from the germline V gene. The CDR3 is CASSQEGRGRAFF. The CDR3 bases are TGTGCCAGCAGCCAAGAGGGGAGGGGAAGAGCTTTCTTT.

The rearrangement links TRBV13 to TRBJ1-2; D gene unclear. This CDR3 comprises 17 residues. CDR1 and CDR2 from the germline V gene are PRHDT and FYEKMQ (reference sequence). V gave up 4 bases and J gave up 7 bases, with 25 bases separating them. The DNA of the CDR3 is TGTGCCAGCAGCTCTGCTTGGCCCAGGAGGGATCAACTTGGCTACACCTTC. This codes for CASSSAWPRRDQLGYTF.

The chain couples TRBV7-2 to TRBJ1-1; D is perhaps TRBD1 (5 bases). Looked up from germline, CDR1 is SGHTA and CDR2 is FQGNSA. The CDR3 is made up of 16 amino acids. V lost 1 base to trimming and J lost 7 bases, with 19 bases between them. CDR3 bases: TGTGCCAGCAGCTTAGGGTATAGGGGCGGGAGAATTGAAGCTTTCTTT. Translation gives CASSLGYRGGRIEAFF.

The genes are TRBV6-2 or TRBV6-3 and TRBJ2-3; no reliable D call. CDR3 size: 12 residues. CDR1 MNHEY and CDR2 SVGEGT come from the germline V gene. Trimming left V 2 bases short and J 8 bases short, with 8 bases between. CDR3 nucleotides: TGTGCCAGCAGTTACCCCCGCGCTACGCAGTATTTT. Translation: CASSYPRATQYF.

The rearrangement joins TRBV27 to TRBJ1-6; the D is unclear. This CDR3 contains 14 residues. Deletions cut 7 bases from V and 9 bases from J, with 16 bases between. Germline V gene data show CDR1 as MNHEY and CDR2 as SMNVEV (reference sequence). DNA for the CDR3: TGTGCCAGCACGCCCTTTGGGCGCCGTTCACCCCTCCACTTT. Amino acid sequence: CASTPFGRRSPLHF.

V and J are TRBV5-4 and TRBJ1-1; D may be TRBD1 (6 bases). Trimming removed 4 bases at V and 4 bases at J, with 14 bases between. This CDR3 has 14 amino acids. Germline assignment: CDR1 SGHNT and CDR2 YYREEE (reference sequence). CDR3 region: CASSKQGISTEAFF. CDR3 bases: TGTGCCAGCAGCAAACAGGGTATCAGCACTGAAGCTTTCTTT.

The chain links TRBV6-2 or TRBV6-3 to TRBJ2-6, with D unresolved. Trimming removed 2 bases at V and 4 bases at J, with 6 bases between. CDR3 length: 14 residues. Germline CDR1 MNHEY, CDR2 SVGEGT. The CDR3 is CASSYAAGANVLTF. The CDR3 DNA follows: TGTGCCAGCAGTTACGCGGCCGGGGCCAACGTCCTGACTTTC.

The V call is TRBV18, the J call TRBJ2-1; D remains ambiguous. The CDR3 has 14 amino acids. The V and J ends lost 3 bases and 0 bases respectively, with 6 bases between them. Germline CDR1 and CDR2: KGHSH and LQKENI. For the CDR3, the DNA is TGTGCCAGCTCACCCACGAGCTCCTACAATGAGCAGTTCTTC. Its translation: CASSPTSSYNEQFF.

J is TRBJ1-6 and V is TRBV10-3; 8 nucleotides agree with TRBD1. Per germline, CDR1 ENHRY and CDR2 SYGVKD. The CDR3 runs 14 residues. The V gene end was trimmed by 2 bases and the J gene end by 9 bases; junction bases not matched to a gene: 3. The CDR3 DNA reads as TGTGCCATCAGTGAGGCAGGGGGCTTTTCACCCCTCCACTTT. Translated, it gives CAISEAGGFSPLHF.

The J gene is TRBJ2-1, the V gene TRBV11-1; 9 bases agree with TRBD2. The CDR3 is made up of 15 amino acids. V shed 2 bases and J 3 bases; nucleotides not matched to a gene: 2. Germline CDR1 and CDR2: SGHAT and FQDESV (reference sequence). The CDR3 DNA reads TGTGCCAGCAGCTTATCTAGCGGGGACTACAATGAGCAGTTCTTC. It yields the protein CASSLSSGDYNEQFF.

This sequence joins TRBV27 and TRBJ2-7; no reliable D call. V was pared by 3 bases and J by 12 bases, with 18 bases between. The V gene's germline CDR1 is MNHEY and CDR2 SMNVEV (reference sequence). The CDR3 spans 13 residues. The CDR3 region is CASSLNSLVERYF. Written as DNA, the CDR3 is TGTGCCAGCAGTTTGAATTCCTTGGTAGAACGGTACTTC.

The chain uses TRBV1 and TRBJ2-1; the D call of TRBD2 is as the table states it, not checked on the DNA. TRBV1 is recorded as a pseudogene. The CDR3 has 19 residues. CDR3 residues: CTSSQDYVGGTSAYNEQFF. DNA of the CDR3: TGCACCAGCAGCCAAGATTATGTAGGAGGGACTAGCGCCTACAATGAGCAGTTCTTC.

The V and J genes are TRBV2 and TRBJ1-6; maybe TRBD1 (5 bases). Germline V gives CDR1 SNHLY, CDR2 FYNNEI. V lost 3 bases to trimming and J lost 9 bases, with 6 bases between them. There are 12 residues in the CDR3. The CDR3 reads CASSDRASPLHF. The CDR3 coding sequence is TGTGCCAGCAGTGACAGGGCTTCACCCCTCCACTTT.

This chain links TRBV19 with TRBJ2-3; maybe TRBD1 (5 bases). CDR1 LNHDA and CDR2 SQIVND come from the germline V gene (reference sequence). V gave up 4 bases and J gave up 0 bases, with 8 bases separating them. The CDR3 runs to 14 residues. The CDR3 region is CASSTTVSTDTQYF. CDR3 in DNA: TGTGCCAGTAGTACGACAGTAAGCACAGATACGCAGTATTTT.

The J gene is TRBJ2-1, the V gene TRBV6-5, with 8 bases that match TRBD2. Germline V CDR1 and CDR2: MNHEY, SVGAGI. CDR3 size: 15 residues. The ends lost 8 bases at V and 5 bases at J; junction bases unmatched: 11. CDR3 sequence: CASRFPSGPNNEQFF. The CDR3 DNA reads TGTGCCAGCCGGTTCCCTAGCGGGCCAAACAATGAGCAGTTCTTC.

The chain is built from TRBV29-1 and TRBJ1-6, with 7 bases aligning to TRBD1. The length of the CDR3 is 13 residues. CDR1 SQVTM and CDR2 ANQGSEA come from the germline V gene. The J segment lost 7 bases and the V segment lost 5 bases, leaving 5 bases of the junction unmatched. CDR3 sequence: CSVRLQGNSPLHF. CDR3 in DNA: TGCAGCGTTCGTTTACAGGGGAATTCACCCCTCCACTTT. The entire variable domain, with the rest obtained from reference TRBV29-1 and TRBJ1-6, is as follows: SAVISQKPSRDICQRGTSLTIQCQVDSQVTMMFWYRQQPGQSLTLIATANQGSEATYESGFVIDKFPISRPNLTFSTLTVSNMSPEDSSIYLCSVRLQGNSPLHFGNGTRLTVT.

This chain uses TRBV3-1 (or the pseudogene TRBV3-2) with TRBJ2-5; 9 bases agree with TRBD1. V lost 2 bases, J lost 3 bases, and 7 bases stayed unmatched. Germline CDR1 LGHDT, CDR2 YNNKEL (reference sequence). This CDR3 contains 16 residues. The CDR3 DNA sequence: TGTGCCAGCAGCCAATTTAGGACAGGGGTAAAAGAGACCCAGTACTTC. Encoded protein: CASSQFRTGVKETQYF.

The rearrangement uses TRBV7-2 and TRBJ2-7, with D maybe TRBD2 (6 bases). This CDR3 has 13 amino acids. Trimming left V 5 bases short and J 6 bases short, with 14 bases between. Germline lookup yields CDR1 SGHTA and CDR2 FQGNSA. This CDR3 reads CASSLRRDGEQYF. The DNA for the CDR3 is TGTGCCAGCAGCCTAAGGCGGGATGGCGAGCAGTACTTC.

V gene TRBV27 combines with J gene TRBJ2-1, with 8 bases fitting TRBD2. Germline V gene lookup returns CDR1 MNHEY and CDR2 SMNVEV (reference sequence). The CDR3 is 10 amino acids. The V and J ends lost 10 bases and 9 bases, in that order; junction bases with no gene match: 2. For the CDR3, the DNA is TGTGCCACCAGCGGGGGTGAGCAGTTCTTC. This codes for CATSGGEQFF.

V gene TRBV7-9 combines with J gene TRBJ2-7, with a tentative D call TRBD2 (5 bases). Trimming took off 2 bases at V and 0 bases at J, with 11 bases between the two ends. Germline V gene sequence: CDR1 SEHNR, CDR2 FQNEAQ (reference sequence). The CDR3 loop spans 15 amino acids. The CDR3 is CASSLRGSDSYEQYF. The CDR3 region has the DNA TGTGCCAGCAGCTTACGAGGGTCAGACTCCTACGAGCAGTACTTC.

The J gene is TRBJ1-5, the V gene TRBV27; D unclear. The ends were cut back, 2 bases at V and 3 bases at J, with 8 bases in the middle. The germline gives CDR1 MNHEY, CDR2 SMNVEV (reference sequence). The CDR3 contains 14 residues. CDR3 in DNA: TGTGCCAGCAGTTTAGATAGTCCCAATCAGCCCCAGCATTTT. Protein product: CASSLDSPNQPQHF.

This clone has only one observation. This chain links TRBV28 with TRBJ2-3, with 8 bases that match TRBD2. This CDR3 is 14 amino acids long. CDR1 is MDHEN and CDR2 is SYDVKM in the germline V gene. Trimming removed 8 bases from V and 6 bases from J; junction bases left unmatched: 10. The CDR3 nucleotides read TGTGCCAGCCGCTCGGGGGGGCCAGTGGATACGCAGTATTTT. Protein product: CASRSGGPVDTQYF.

The CDR3 loop is CASSLAAEATYEQYF. CDR3 DNA: TGTGCCAGCAGCTTAGCGGCGGAGGCTACCTACGAGCAGTACTTC. The V call is TRBV7-6, the J call TRBJ2-7, with D maybe TRBD2 (5 bases). Trimming took off 0 bases at V and 2 bases at J, with 11 bases between the two ends. Germline values: CDR1 SGHVS, CDR2 FNYEAQ. This CDR3 comprises 15 residues.

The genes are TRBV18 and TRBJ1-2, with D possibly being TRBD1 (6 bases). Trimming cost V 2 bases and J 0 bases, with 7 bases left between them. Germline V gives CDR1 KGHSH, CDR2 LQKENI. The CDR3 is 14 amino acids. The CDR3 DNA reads TGTGCCAGCTCACCAACAGGGTCTAACTATGGCTACACCTTC. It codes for CASSPTGSNYGYTF.

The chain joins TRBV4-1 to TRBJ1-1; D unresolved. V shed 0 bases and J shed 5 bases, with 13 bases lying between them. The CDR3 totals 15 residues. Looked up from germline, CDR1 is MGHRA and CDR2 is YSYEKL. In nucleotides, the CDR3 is TGCGCCAGCAGCCAAGATTATCCCCGAGGGACTGAAGCTTTCTTT. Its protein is CASSQDYPRGTEAFF.

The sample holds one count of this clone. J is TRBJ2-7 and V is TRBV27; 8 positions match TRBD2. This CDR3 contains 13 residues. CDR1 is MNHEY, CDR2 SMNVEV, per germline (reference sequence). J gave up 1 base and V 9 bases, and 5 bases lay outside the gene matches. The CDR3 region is CASRGGGSYEQYF. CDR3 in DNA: TGTGCCAGTCGGGGCGGGGGGTCCTACGAGCAGTACTTC.

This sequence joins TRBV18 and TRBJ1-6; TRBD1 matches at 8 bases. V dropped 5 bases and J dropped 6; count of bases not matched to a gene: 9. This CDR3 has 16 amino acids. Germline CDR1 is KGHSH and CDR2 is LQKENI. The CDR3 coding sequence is TGTGCCAGCTCATTACGACAGGGGCCCCTTAATTCACCCCTCCACTTT. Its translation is CASSLRQGPLNSPLHF. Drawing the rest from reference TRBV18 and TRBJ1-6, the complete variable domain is NAGVMQNPRHLVRRRGQEARLRCSPMKGHSHVYWYRQLPEEGLKFMVYLQKENIIDESGMPKERFSAEFPKEGPSILRIQQVVRGDSAAYFCASSLRQGPLNSPLHFGNGTRLTVT.